This T cell receptor (beta chain) was sequenced in a study of T cells in tuberculosis. Time point meaning: new active TB diagnosis, blood taken before or within 7 days of starting treatment. Libraries were prepared by immunoSEQ multiplex PCR; TCRdb keeps only in-frame clonotypes and omits some of them. The repertoire holds under 45,000 clones, with around 93% as singletons. V was trimmed by 5 bases and J by 6 bases, leaving 13 bases between them. Germline CDR1 and CDR2: SGHTA and FQGTGA. CDR3 length equals 14 residues. This sample comprised PBMCs, obtained at tuberculosis diagnosis. The chain has TRBV7-3 and TRBJ2-2, with D possibly being TRBD1 (5 bases). This sequence originates from an adult with tuberculosis. The chain's CDR3 is CASSAIGAAGELFF. The DNA for the CDR3 is TGTGCCAGCAGCGCGATTGGGGCGGCCGGGGAGCTGTTTTTT.